Presented here are 8 T cell receptor beta chains from one specimen sequenced in a study of T cells in Graves' hyperthyroidism and ophthalmopathy (dated by TCRdb to the late 2010s). The library was generated by multiplex PCR. TCRdb lists the instrument as Illumina HiSeq 2000. The TCR beta CDR3 regions were amplified from the RNA transcripts. For the first round of RT-PCR on the TCR CDR3, the HTBI primer set was used together with the Qiagen OneStep RT-PCR kit. TCRdb cleaned the public reads at Q25 with fastp, built clones with MiXCR and kept in-frame beta chains. Merged by CDR3 protein, the rows form single entries marked with the most common genes and DNA. Within this sample are roughly 570,000 distinct CDR3 sequences, with about 15% of them counted one time only. The ten largest clones take up roughly 7.3% of the sample. Sequenced sample: blood. These receptors were taken from a woman in her twenties or thirties with Graves' hyperthyroidism.

This clonotype was seen more than once but under ten times. This chain uses TRBV5-6 with TRBJ2-4; D possibly corresponds to TRBD1 (5 bases). This CDR3 is built from 13 residues. The V gene lost 0 bases and the J gene lost 7 bases, with 8 bases spanning the gap. CDR1 and CDR2 (germline): SGHDT, YYEEEE. The CDR3 is CASSLERGNIQYF. In DNA, the CDR3 is TGTGCCAGCAGCTTGGAAAGGGGTAACATTCAGTACTTC. Filled out from reference TRBV5-6 and TRBJ2-4, the complete variable domain reads DAGVTQSPTHLIKTRGQQVTLRCSPKSGHDTVSWYQQALGQGPQFIFQYYEEEERQRGNFPDRFSGHQFPNYSSELNVNALLLGDSALYLCASSLERGNIQYFGAGTRLSVL.

This clonotype was seen ten or more times. The chain recombines TRBV6-1 with TRBJ1-2, with 10 bases lining up with TRBD1. CDR3 length equals 13 residues. The V gene end was trimmed by 10 bases and the J gene end by 8 bases; junction bases not matched to a gene: 10. Germline V gene lookup returns CDR1 MNHNS and CDR2 SASEGT. The CDR3 loop is CATSGQGGRGYTF. CDR3 in DNA: TGTGCCACCTCAGGACAGGGGGGAAGAGGCTACACCTTC.

The chain carries TRBV19 and TRBJ2-3, with D possibly being TRBD2 (6 bases). The germline V and J ends were trimmed by 3 bases and 3 bases, with 13 bases remaining between them. Germline V gene sequence: CDR1 LNHDA, CDR2 SQIVND (reference sequence). The CDR3 is 15 residues long. This CDR3 is CASSIGGALTDTQYF. The CDR3 nucleotides read TGTGCCAGTAGTATTGGAGGGGCGCTAACAGATACGCAGTATTTT.

In this sample, this clonotype turned up a few times. The chain has TRBV5-1 and TRBJ2-1, with TRBD2 identical over 13 bases. J gave up 5 bases and V 2 bases, and 10 bases lay outside the gene matches. Germline CDR1 SGHRS, CDR2 YFSETQ. CDR3 length equals 18 residues. CDR3 coding DNA: TGCGCCAGCAGCTTTCCTGGACTAGCGGGAGAGCTCCACAATGAGCAGTTCTTC. Amino acid sequence: CASSFPGLAGELHNEQFF.

This clonotype occurred many times. This chain uses TRBV7-9 with TRBJ2-1; 8 bases are shared with TRBD2. Germline assignment: CDR1 SEHNR and CDR2 FQNEAQ (reference sequence). Trimming cost V 2 bases and J 6 bases; bases outside gene matches: 6. CDR3 length: 15 amino acids. CDR3 in DNA: TGTGCCAGCAGCTTATCCGCGGGAGGCATCAATGAGCAGTTCTTC. Amino acids: CASSLSAGGINEQFF.

This clonotype was seen repeatedly, ten times or more. The chain carries TRBV29-1 and TRBJ2-1; TRBD2 agrees at 7 bases. With V trimmed by 5 bases and J by 0 bases, 10 bases remained unmatched. The CDR3 contains 16 residues. Germline-derived CDR1 and CDR2 are SQVTM and ANQGSEA. In DNA form, the CDR3 reads TGCAGCGTTCCATCGCATAGCGGGTACTCCTACAATGAGCAGTTCTTC. The encoded protein is CSVPSHSGYSYNEQFF.

This clonotype was picked up many times. The rearrangement links TRBV28 to TRBJ1-4; possible D gene TRBD1, 5 bases. With 3 bases removed from V and 3 bases from J, the gap between germline ends came to 14 bases. The V gene's germline CDR1 is MDHEN and CDR2 SYDVKM. This CDR3 contains 16 residues. CDR3 sequence: CASSLGGGRANEKLFF. DNA for the CDR3: TGTGCCAGCAGTTTGGGGGGGGGACGGGCTAATGAAAAACTGTTTTTT.

There are many counts of this clonotype. The chain employs TRBV30 and TRBJ1-1; weak D call: TRBD1 (6 bases). The CDR3 consists of 13 residues. V was shortened by 1 base and J by 5 bases, with 11 bases between the two germline ends. From germline, CDR1 is GTSNPN and CDR2 SVGIG (reference sequence). Written as DNA, the CDR3 is TGTGCCTGGAGTGGGGGGGGCGCAACTGAAGCTTTCTTT. Its translation is CAWSGGGATEAFF.